The 5 T cell receptor beta chains below all came from one sample that was sequenced in a study of persistence of HIV-infected CD4 T cells. No antigen has been identified for these receptors. This was the immunoSEQ version 4 assay in survey mode. Libraries were prepared by immunoSEQ multiplex PCR; TCRdb keeps only in-frame clonotypes and omits some of them. The repertoire holds some 41,000 clones, with approximately 88% as singletons. Cells were stimulated nonspecifically with anti-CD3/anti-CD28 magnetic beads. CD4+ T cells upregulating both CD40 ligand and CD69 were sorted as responding cells. The material sequenced was CD4+ T cells sorted from PBMCs after roughly 17-hour stimulation, taken from a patient who received antiretroviral therapy. Receptors were obtained from an adult man with HIV who was CMV-seropositive.

The rearrangement uses TRBV18 and TRBJ1-6; D unresolved. CDR1 is KGHSH, CDR2 LQKENI, per germline. V gave up 4 bases and J gave up 0 bases, with 10 bases separating them. The CDR3 loop spans 16 amino acids. The CDR3 spells CASSLTVSSYNSPLHF. The CDR3 region has the DNA TGTGCCAGCTCACTTACAGTGAGCTCCTATAATTCACCCCTCCACTTT.

The chain carries TRBV5-6 and TRBJ1-5; D is possibly TRBD1 (5 bases). The V end lost 4 bases, the J end lost 6 bases, and 11 bases lay between the germline ends. Germline CDR1 and CDR2: SGHDT and YYEEEE. CDR3 length equals 13 residues. The CDR3 loop is CASSPGGGQPQHF. CDR3 coding DNA: TGTGCCAGCAGCCCGGGGGGAGGTCAGCCCCAGCATTTT.

V is TRBV5-4 and J is TRBJ1-5, with TRBD1 matching 11 bases. Germline-derived CDR1 and CDR2 are SGHNT and YYREEE (reference sequence). After removal of 4 bases from V and 4 bases from J, the junction contained 10 bases not matched to a gene. The CDR3 runs 17 residues. CDR3 sequence reads: CASSQRGGTGGNQPQHF. The CDR3 bases are TGTGCCAGCAGCCAGAGAGGTGGGACAGGGGGGAATCAGCCCCAGCATTTT.

The table lists this clone with a count of one. The chain recombines TRBV29-1 with TRBJ1-3; unclear D gene. This CDR3 has 14 amino acids. V was pared by 7 bases and J by 2 bases, with 15 bases between. Germline V gene lookup returns CDR1 SQVTM and CDR2 ANQGSEA. The CDR3 reads CSAFEGGTGNTIYF. Written as DNA, the CDR3 is TGCAGCGCCTTTGAAGGCGGTACTGGAAACACCATATATTTT.

The rearrangement links TRBV5-6 to TRBJ2-7; a possible D gene is TRBD1 (5 bases). Germline values: CDR1 SGHDT, CDR2 YYEEEE. Trimming cost V 1 base and J 5 bases, with 19 bases left between them. There are 16 residues in the CDR3. CDR3 amino acids: CASSLFITGVHNEQYF. CDR3 nucleotides: TGTGCCAGCAGCTTGTTCATAACAGGTGTCCATAACGAGCAGTACTTC.